Included here is one T cell receptor (beta chain) sequence, with context. Germline V gives CDR1 SQVTM, CDR2 ANQGSEA. V shed 6 bases, J shed 2 bases, and the junction held 9 bases outside the gene matches. The CDR3 spans 14 residues. TCRdb passed the RT-PCR reads through MiXCR, listing each CDR3 protein once. The sample holds 150,000 to 250,000 distinct CDR3 sequences; more than 35% are singletons and the top ten take 30% to 35%. The data originate from a study of patients and donors after allogeneic stem cell transplantation. The chain has TRBV29-1 and TRBJ1-2, with 7 bases identical to TRBD1. This TCR derives from a human donor who was either an allogeneic HSCT recipient or a stem cell or donor lymphocyte infusion donor (not recorded which). It is not recorded whose cells these are; they may come from a transplant donor. Input material: blood, either unsorted or a sorted T cell fraction (not recorded which). The CDR3 nucleotides read TGCAGCGTCGAACCGACAGGGATAAACTATGGCTACACCTTC. This translates into CSVEPTGINYGYTF.